This T cell receptor beta chain was captured by sequencing in a study of cytomegalovirus exposure and HLA in healthy donors. Points from the study as a whole: Across donors, most TCRs were seen rarely, yet some public ones were widespread. A few chains tied to CMV proved CMV antigen-specific in vitro.

The assay was immunoSEQ multiplex PCR, and TCRdb's table has in-frame clones only and misses some. The profile shows 150,000 to 200,000 clones, 88% of them singletons. Concerning this clone: Its antigen is still unknown.

Germline CDR1 reads MNHEY; CDR2 reads SVGAGI. This CDR3 is 16 amino acids long. V dropped 4 bases and J dropped 4; count of bases not matched to a gene: 6. The sequenced sample was PBMCs. The receptor was isolated from a man aged 18 to 30 in good health and CMV-seronegative. The V call is TRBV6-5, the J call TRBJ2-3, with TRBD2 identical over 12 bases. Here the CDR3 DNA reads TGTGCCAGCAGTTTCCTAGCGGGGGGGCGGTCAGATACGCAGTATTTT. It specifies CASSFLAGGRSDTQYF.